This T cell receptor (beta chain) was documented in a study of blood T cell repertoires in COVID-19. Turning to the study itself: From the United States, Italy and Spain came samples of acute and convalescent COVID-19. The cDNA or gDNA used as material had been derived from T cells, B-cell-depleted T cells, or PBMCs.

The count of this clone is one. In the source study's methods: Cell counts per sample came from amplifying reference gene primers. Measured with immunoSEQ multiplex PCR; TCRdb has only the in-frame clones, and not every one. V and J calls and clone size are as listed in that table; D and trimming were resolved from the DNA. The data contain under 300,000 clones, 88% of them seen just once; the ten biggest clones take up roughly 2%. Sequencing input: peripheral blood. The TCR sequence derives from a middle-aged woman who had recovered from COVID-19.

CDR3 sequence reads: CASSLLGETQYF. The CDR3 nucleotides read TGTGCCAGCAGCTTACTAGGAGAGACCCAGTACTTC. The V and J genes are TRBV13 and TRBJ2-5; unclear D gene. CDR1 is PRHDT, CDR2 FYEKMQ, per germline (reference sequence). V was trimmed by 2 bases and J by 4 bases, leaving 5 bases between them. This CDR3 has 12 residues.